Given below is one T cell receptor beta chain in context. Its antigen is unknown. Sequencing of the DNA from cultured CD4+ T cells was carried out with the Oncomine TCR Beta short-read assay. TCRdb passed the PCR reads through MiXCR, listing each CDR3 protein once. The table lists 20,000 or so distinct CDR3 sequences, 45% to 65% of them singletons. This sample stems from a study of vaccination and CD4 T cells after COVID-19. Overall study results and limits: When vaccine-specific clones from convalescent patients were examined, 304 of 307 were spike mono-reactive.

Trimming cost V 5 bases and J 5 bases; bases outside gene matches: 8. In germline, CDR1 is SGHVS, CDR2 FNYEAQ. CDR3 length: 15 residues. Sample treatment: approximately nine-day PBMC culture with coronavirus spike peptide pools or control peptides (ViraFEST assay). The starting material was CD4+ T cells from blood, cultured in vitro, obtained before SARS-CoV-2 vaccination. This sequence was found in a human donor who had recovered from COVID-19. The chain uses TRBV7-6 and TRBJ2-1; TRBD2 matches at 8 bases. CDR3 protein: CASSVSGSPNNEQFF. DNA of the CDR3: TGTGCCAGCAGCGTAAGCGGGAGCCCAAACAATGAGCAGTTCTTC. The variable domain in full, completed from reference TRBV7-6 and TRBJ2-1, reads GAGVSQSPRYKVTKRGQDVALRCDPISGHVSLYWYRQALGQGPEFLTYFNYEAQQDKSGLPNDRFSAERPEGSISTLTIQRTEQRDSAMYRCASSVSGSPNNEQFFGPGTRLTVL.